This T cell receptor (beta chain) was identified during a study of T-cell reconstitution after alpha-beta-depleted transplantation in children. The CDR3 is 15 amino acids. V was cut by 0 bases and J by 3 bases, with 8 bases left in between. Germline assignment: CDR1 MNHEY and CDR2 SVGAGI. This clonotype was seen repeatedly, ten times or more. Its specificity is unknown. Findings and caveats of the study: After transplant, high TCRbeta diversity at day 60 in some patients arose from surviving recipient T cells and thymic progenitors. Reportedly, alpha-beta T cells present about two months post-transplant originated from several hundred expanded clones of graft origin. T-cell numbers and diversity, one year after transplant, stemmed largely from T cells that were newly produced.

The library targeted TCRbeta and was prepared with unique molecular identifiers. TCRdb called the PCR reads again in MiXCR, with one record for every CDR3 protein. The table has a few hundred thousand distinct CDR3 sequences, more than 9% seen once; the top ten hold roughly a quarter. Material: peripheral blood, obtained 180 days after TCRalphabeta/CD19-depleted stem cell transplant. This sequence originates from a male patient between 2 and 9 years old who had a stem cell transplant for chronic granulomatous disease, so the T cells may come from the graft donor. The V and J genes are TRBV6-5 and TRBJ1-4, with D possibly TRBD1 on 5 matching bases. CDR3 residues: CASSYSRQPNEKLFF. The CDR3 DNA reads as TGTGCCAGCAGTTACTCACGACAGCCTAATGAAAAACTGTTTTTT.